This TCR beta chain was retrieved from a study of shared clonotypes between healthy human individuals. Study background: The cohort comprised a couple of women and a few men. Their ages spanned 18 to 49 years. The study used three CD4 naive, three CD4 memory, two CD8 naive and one CD8 memory plate per donor. Study-level points and caveats: Limited genetic and exposure-history diversity came from having few donors.

In the case of this clone: Its matching antigen is unknown.

V was trimmed by 1 base and J by 8 bases, leaving 12 bases between them. CDR3 length equals 15 residues. Germline V CDR1 and CDR2: MGHRA, YSYEKL. The assay was immunoSEQ multiplex PCR, and TCRdb's table has in-frame clones only and misses some. The sample records 2 million to 2.5 million clones, approximately 96% being singletons. Sample: naive CD4+ T cells sorted from blood. Documented subset: CD45RA+ positively selected. This sequence originates from a man younger than 30 in good health. The chain is built from TRBV4-1 and TRBJ1-6; D gene ambiguous. The CDR3 sequence is CASSQVAARDSPLHF. Here the CDR3 DNA reads TGCGCCAGCAGCCAAGTCGCCGCGCGGGATTCACCCCTCCACTTT.